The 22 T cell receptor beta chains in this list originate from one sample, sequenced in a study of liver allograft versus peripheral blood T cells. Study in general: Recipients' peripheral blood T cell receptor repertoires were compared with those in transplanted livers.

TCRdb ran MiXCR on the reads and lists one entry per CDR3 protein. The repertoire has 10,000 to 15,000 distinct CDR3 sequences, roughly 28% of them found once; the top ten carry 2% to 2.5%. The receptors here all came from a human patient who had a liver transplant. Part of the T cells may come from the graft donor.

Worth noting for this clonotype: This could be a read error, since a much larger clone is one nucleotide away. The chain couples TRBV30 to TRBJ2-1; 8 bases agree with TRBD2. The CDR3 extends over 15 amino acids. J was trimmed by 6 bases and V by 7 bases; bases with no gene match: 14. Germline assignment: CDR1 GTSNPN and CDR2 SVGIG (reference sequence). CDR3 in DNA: TGTGCCTTGGTACGAAATAGCGGGGTGTCCAATGAGCAGTTCTTC. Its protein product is CALVRNSGVSNEQFF.

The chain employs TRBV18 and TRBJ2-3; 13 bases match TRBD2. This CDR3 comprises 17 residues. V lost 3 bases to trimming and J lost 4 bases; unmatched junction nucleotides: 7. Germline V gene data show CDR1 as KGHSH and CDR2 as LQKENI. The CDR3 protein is CASSPPGLAGAPDTQYF. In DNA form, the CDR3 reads TGTGCCAGCTCACCGCCCGGACTAGCGGGAGCTCCAGATACGCAGTATTTT.

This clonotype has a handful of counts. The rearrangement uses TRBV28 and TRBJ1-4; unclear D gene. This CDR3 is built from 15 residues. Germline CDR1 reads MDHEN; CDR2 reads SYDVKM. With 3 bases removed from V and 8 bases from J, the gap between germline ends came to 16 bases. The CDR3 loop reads CASSFGVLEGEKLFF. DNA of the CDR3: TGTGCCAGCAGTTTCGGTGTGTTAGAAGGGGAAAAACTGTTTTTT.

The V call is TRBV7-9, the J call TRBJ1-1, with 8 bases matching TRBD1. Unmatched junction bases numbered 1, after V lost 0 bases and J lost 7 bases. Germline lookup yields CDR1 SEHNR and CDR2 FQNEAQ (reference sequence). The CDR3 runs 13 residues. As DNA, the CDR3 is TGTGCCAGCAGCTTAGCGGGGACAGGTGAAGCTTTCTTT. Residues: CASSLAGTGEAFF.

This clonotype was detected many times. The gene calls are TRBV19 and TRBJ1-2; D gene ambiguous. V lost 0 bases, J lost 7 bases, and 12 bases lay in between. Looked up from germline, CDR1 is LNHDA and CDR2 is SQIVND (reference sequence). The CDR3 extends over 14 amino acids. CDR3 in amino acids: CASSIDPVIRGYTF. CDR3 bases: TGTGCCAGTAGTATAGATCCGGTGATCCGTGGCTACACCTTC.

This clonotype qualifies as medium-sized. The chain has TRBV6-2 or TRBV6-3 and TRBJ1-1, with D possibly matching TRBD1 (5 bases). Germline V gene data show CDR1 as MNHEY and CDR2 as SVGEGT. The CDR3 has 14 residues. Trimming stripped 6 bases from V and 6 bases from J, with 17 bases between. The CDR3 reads CASRGTSVGPEAFF. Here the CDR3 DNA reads TGTGCCAGCAGGGGGACCTCGGTGGGCCCTGAAGCTTTCTTT.

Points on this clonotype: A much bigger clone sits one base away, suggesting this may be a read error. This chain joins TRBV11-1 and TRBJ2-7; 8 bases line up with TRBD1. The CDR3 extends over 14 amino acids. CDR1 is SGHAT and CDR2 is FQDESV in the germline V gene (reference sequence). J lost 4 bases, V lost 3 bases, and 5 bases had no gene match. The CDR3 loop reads CASSLKDREYEQYF. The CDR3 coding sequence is TGTGCCAGCAGCTTGAAGGACAGGGAATACGAGCAGTACTTC.

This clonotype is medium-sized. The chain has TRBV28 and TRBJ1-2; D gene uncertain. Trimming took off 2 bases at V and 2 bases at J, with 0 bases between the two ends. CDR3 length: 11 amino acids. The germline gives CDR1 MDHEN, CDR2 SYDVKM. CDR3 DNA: TGTGCCAGCAGTTTAAACTATGGCTACACCTTC. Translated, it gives CASSLNYGYTF.

The CDR3 loop reads CASSLGQGNTEAFF. The DNA of the CDR3 is TGTGCCAGCAGCTTAGGGCAGGGGAACACTGAAGCTTTCTTT. The gene calls are TRBV7-2 and TRBJ1-1; maybe TRBD1 (5 bases). Germline assignment: CDR1 SGHTA and CDR2 FQGNSA. The CDR3 runs 14 residues. Trimming left V 1 base short and J 1 base short, with 7 bases between.

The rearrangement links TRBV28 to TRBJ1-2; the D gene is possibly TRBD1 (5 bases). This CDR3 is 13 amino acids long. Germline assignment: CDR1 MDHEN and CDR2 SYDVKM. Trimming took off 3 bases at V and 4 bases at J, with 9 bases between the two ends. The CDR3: CASSLNGAYGYTF. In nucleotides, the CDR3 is TGTGCCAGCAGTTTGAATGGGGCCTATGGCTACACCTTC.

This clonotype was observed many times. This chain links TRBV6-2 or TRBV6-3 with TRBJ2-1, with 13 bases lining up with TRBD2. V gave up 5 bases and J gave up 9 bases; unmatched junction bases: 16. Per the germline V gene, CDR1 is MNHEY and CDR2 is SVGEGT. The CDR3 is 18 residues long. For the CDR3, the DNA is TGTGCCAGCAGTCACCCCGGACTAGCGGGAGCTCGAGACCTTGAGCAGTTCTTC. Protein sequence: CASSHPGLAGARDLEQFF.

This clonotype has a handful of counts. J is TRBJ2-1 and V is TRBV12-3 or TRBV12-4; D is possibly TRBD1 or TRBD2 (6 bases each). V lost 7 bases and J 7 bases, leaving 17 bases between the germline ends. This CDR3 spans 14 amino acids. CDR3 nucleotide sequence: TGTGCCAGCACCGGACTTATAGGGGGGAATGAGCAGTTCTTC. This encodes CASTGLIGGNEQFF.

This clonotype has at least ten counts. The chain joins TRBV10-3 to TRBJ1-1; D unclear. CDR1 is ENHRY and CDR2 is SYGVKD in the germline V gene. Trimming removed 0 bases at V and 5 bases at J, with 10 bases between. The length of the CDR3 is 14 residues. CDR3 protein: CAISESTQRTEAFF. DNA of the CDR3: TGTGCCATCAGTGAGTCGACCCAGAGGACTGAAGCTTTCTTT.

The CDR3 here is CASSLGDGYGGIYSNQPQHF. In nucleotides, the CDR3 is TGTGCCAGCAGCTTAGGGGACGGATATGGGGGGATTTATAGCAATCAGCCCCAGCATTTT. The chain recombines TRBV7-9 with TRBJ1-5, with D perhaps TRBD1 (5 bases). Germline CDR1 is SEHNR and CDR2 is FQNEAQ (reference sequence). Deletions cut 1 base from V and 0 bases from J, with 22 bases between. This CDR3 region has 20 residues.

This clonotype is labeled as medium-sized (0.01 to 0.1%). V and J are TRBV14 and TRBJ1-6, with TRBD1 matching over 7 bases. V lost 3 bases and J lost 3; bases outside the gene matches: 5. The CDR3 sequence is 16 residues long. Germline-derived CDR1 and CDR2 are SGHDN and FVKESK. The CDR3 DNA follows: TGTGCCAGCAGCCACCTTGACAGGGACTATAATTCACCCCTCCACTTT. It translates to CASSHLDRDYNSPLHF.

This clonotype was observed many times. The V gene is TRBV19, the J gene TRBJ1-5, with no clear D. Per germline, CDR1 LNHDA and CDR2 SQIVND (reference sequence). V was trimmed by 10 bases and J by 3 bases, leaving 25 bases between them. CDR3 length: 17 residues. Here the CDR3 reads CATTYRLGQDPNQPQHF. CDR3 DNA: TGTGCCACCACCTATCGACTCGGGCAGGACCCCAATCAGCCCCAGCATTTT.

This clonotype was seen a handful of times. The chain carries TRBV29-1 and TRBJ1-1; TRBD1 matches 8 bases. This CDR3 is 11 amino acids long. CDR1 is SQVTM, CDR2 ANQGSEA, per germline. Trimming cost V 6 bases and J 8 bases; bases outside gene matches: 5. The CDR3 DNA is TGCAGCGTCGCCGGGACAGGAGAAGCTTTCTTT. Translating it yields CSVAGTGEAFF.

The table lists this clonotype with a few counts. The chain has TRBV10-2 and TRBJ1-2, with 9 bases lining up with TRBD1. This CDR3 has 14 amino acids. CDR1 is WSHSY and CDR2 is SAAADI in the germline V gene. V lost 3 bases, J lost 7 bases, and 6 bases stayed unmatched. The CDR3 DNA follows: TGCGCCAGCAGTGAACAGGGGGCGCGTGCTGGCTACACCTTC. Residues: CASSEQGARAGYTF.

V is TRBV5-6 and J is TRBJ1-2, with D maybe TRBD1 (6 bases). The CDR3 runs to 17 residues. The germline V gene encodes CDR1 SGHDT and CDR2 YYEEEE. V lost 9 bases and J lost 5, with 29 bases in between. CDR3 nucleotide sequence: TGTGCCATCACCCCCCCCGGGACACGCTCGTGGGGGTATGGCTACACCTTC. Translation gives CAITPPGTRSWGYGYTF.

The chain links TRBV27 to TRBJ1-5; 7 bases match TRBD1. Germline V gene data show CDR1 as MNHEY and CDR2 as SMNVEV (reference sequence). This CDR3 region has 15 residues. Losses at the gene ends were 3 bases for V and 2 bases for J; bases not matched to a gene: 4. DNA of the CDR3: TGTGCCAGCAGTTTTGACAGGGAGGGCAATCAGCCCCAGCATTTT. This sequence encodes CASSFDREGNQPQHF.

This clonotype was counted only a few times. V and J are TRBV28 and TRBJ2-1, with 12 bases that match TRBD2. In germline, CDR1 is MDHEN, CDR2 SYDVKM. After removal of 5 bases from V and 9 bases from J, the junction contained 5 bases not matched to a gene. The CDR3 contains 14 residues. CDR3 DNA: TGTGCCAGCAGTCCTAGACTAGCGGGGGTTGAGCAGTTCTTC. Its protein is CASSPRLAGVEQFF. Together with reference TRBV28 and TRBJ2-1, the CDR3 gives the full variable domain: DVKVTQSSRYLVKRTGEKVFLECVQDMDHENMFWYRQDPGLGLRLIYFSYDVKMKEKGDIPEGYSVSREKKERFSLILESASTNQTSMYLCASSPRLAGVEQFFGPGTRLTVL.

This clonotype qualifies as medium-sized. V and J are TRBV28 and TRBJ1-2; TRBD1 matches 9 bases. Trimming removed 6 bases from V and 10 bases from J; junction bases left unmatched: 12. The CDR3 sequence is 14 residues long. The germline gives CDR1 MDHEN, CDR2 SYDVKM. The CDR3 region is CASSLDPGQGAYTF. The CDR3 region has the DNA TGTGCCAGCAGCCTTGACCCGGGACAGGGAGCCTACACCTTC.